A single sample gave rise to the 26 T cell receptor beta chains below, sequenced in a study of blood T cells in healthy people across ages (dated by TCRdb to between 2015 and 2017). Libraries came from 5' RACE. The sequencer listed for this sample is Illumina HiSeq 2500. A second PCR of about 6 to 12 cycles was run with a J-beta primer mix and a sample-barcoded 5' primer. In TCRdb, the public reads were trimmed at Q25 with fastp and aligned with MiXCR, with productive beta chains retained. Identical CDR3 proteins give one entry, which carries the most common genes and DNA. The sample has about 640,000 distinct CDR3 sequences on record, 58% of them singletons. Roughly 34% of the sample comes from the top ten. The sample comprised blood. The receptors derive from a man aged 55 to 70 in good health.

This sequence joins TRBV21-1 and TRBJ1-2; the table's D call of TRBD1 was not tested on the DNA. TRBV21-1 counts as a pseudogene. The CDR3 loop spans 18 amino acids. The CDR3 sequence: CASSKAWTGGADNYGYTF. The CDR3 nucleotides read TGTGCCAGCAGCAAAGCTTGGACAGGGGGCGCGGATAACTATGGCTACACCTTC.

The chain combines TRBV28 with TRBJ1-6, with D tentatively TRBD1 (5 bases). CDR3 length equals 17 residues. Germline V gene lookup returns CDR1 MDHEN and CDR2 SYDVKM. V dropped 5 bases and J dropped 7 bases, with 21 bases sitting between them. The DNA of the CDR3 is TGTGCCAGCAGTGGGGTAAGGGGTCGGGACCTGAATTCACCCCTCCACTTT. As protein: CASSGVRGRDLNSPLHF.

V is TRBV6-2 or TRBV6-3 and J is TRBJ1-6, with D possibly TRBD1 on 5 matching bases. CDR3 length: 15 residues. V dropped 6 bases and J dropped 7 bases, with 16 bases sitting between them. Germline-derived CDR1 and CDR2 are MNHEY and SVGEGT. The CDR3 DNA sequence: TGTGCCAGCAGCCTAGCCCCGACAGCCAATTCACCCCTCCACTTT. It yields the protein CASSLAPTANSPLHF.

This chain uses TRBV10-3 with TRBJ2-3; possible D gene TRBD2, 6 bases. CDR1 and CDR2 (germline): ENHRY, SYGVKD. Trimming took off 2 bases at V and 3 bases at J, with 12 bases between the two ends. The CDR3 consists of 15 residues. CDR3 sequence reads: CAISERGAGTDTQYF. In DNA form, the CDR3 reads TGTGCCATCAGTGAGCGGGGCGCGGGGACAGATACGCAGTATTTT.

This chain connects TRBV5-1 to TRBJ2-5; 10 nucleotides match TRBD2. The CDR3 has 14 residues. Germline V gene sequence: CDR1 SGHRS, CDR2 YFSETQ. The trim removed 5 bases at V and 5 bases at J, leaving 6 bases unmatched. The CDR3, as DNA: TGCGCCAGCAGGACCCTAGCGGGGGTGGAGACCCAGTACTTC. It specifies CASRTLAGVETQYF.

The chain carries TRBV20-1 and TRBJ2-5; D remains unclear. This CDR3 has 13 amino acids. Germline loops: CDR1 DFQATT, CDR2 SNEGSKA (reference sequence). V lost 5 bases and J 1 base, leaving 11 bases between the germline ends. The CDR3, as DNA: TGCAGTGCTCCGACGCAGACCCAAGAGACCCAGTACTTC. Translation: CSAPTQTQETQYF.

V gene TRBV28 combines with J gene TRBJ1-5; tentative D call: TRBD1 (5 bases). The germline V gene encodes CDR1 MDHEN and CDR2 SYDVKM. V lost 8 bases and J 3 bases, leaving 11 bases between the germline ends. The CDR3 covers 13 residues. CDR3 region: CASHGGDNQPQHF. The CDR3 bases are TGTGCCAGCCATGGGGGAGACAATCAGCCCCAGCATTTT. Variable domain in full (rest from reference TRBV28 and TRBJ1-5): DVKVTQSSRYLVKRTGEKVFLECVQDMDHENMFWYRQDPGLGLRLIYFSYDVKMKEKGDIPEGYSVSREKKERFSLILESASTNQTSMYLCASHGGDNQPQHFGDGTRLSIL.

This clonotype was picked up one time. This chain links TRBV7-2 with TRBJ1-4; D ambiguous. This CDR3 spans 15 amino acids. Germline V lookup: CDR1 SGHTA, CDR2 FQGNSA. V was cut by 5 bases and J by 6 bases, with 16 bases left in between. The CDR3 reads CASSPGGRWHEKLFF. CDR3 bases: TGTGCCAGCAGCCCCGGCGGACGCTGGCATGAAAAACTGTTTTTT.

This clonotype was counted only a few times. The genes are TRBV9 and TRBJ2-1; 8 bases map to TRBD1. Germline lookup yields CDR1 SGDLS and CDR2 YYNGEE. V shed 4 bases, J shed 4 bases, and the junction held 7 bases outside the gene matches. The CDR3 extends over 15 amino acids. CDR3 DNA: TGTGCCAGCAGCCCCTATGGACAGGGTTACAATGAGCAGTTCTTC. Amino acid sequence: CASSPYGQGYNEQFF.

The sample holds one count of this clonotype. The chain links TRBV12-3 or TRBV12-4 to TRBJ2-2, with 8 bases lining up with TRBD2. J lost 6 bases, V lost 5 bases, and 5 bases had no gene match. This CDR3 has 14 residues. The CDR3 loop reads CASSPGTSPGELFF. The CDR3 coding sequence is TGTGCCAGCAGTCCTGGGACTAGTCCCGGGGAGCTGTTTTTT.

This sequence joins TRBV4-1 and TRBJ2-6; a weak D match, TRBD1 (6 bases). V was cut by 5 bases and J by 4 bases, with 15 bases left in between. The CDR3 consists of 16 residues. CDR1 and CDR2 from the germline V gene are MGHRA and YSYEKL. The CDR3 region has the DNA TGCGCCAGCAGCGAGGGAACAGGGCTGGGGGCCAACGTCCTGACTTTC. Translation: CASSEGTGLGANVLTF.

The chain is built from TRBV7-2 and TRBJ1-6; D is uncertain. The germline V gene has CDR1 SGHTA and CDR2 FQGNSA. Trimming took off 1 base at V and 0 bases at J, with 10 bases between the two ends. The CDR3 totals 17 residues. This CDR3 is CASSLGDPSSYNSPLHF. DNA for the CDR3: TGTGCCAGCAGCTTAGGAGATCCCAGCTCCTATAATTCACCCCTCCACTTT.

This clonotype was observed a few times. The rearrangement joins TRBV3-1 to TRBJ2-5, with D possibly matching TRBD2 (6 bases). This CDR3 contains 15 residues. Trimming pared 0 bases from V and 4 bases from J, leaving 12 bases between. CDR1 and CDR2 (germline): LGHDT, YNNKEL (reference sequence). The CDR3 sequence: CASSQERGSGETQYF. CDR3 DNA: TGTGCCAGCAGCCAAGAGAGGGGTAGCGGAGAGACCCAGTACTTC.

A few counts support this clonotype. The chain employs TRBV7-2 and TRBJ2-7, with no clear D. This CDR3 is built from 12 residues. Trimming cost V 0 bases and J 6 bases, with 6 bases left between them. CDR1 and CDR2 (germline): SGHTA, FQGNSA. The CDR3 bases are TGTGCCAGCAGCTTAGCGTTAGGCGAGCAGTACTTC. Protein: CASSLALGEQYF.

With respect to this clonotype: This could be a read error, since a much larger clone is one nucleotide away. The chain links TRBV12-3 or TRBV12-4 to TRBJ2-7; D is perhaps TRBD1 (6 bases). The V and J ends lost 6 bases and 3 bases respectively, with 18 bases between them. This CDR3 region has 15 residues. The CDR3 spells CASRSAGEWDYEQYF. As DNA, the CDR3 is TGTGCCAGCAGGTCTGCAGGGGAGTGGGACTACGAGCAGTACTTC.

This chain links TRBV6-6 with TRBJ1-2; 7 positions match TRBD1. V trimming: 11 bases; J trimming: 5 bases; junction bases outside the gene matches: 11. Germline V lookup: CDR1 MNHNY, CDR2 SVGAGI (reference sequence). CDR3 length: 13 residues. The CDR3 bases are TGTGCCGGGCGCACAGGGGCCCAATATGGCTACACCTTC. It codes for CAGRTGAQYGYTF.

In nucleotides, the CDR3 is TGTGCCAGCACCCCATGGGTGGACTACAATGAGCAGTTCTTC. Encoded protein: CASTPWVDYNEQFF. The V gene is TRBV7-2, the J gene TRBJ2-1; unclear D gene. CDR1 and CDR2 from the germline V gene are SGHTA and FQGNSA. Trimming pared 7 bases from V and 3 bases from J, leaving 13 bases between. This CDR3 contains 14 residues. The whole variable domain, filled in from reference TRBV7-2 and TRBJ2-1, reads GAGVSQSPSNKVTEKGKDVELRCDPISGHTALYWYRQSLGQGLEFLIYFQGNSAPDKSGLPSDRFSAERTGGSVSTLTIQRTQQEDSAVYLCASTPWVDYNEQFFGPGTRLTVL.

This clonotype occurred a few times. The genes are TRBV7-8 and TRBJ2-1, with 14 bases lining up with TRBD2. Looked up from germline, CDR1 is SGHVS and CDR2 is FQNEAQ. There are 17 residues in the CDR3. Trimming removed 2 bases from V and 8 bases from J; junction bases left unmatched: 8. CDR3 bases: TGTGCCAGCAGCTTACCCACGACTAGCGGGGGGGCGTATGAGCAGTTCTTC. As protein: CASSLPTTSGGAYEQFF.

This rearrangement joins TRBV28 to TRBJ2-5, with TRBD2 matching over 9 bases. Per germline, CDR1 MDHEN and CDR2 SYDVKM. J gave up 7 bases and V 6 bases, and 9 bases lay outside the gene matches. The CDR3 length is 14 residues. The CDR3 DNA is TGTGCCAGCAGATTGGGACTAGCCGGCGCGACCCAGTACTTC. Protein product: CASRLGLAGATQYF.

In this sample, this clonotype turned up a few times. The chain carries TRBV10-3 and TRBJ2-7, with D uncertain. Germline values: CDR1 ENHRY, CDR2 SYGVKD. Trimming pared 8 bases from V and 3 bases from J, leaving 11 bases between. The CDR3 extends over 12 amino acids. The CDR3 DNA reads TGTGCCATCCAAACCTCAGACTACGAGCAGTACTTC. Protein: CAIQTSDYEQYF.

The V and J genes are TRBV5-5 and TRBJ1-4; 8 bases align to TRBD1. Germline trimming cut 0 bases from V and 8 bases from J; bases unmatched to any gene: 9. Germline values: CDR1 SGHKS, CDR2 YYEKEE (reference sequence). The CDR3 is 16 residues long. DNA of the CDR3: TGTGCCAGCAGCTTGGCCGGGGCGACAGGGGCCGAAAAACTGTTTTTT. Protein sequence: CASSLAGATGAEKLFF. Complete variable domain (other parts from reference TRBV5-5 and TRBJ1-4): DAGVTQSPTHLIKTRGQQVTLRCSPISGHKSVSWYQQVLGQGPQFIFQYYEKEERGRGNFPDRFSARQFPNYSSELNVNALLLGDSALYLCASSLAGATGAEKLFFGSGTQLSVL.

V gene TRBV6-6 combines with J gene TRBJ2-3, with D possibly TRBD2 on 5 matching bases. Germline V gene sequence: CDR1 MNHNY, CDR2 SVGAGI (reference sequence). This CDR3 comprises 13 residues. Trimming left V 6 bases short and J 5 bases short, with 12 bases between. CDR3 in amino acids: CASRSGLQDTQYF. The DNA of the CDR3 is TGTGCCAGCAGAAGCGGACTCCAAGATACGCAGTATTTT.

DNA for the CDR3: TGCGCCAGCAGCTTCCAGGGGATAACTAATGAAAAACTGTTTTTT. This translates into CASSFQGITNEKLFF. The chain has TRBV5-1 and TRBJ1-4; a possible D gene is TRBD1 (6 bases). The V gene lost 2 bases and the J gene lost 1 base, with 9 bases spanning the gap. Germline CDR1 is SGHRS and CDR2 is YFSETQ. The CDR3 covers 15 residues.

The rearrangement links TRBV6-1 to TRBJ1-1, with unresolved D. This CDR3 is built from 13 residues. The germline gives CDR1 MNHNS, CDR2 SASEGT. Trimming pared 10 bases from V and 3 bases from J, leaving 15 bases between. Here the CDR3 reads CATLGLSYTEAFF. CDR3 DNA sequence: TGTGCCACCCTGGGCCTATCCTACACTGAAGCTTTCTTT.

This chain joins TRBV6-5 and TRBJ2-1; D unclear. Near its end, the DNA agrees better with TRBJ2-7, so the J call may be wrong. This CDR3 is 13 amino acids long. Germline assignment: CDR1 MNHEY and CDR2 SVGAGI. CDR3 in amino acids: CASTRPTYNEQYF. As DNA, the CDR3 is TGTGCCAGCACTAGGCCTACCTACAATGAGCAGTACTTC.

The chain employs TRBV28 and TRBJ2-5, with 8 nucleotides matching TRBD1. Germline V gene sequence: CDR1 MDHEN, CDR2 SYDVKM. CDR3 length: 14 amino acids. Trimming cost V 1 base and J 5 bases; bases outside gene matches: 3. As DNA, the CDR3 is TGTGCCAGCAGTTTATTGCAGGGGGCCGAGACCCAGTACTTC. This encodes CASSLLQGAETQYF.